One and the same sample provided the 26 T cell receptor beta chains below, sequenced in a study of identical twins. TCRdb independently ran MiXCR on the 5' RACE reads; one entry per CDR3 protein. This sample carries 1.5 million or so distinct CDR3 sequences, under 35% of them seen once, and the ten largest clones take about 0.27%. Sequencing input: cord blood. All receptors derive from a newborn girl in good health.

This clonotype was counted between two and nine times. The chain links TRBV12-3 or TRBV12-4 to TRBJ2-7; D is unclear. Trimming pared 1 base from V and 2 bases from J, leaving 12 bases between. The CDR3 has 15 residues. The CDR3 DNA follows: TGTGCCAGCAGTTTAGAAAGAAGAGCTGCCTACGAGCAGTACTTC. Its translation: CASSLERRAAYEQYF.

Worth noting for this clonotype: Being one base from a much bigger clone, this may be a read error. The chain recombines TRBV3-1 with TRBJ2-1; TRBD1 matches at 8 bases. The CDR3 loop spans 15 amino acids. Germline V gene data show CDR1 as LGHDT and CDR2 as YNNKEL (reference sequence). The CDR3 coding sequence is TGTGCCAGCAGCCCATGGACAGGGCCCTACAATGAGCGGTTCTTC. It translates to CASSPWTGPYNERFF.

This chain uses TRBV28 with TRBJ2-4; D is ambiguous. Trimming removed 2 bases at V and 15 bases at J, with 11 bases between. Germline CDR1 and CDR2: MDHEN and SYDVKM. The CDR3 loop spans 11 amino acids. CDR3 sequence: CASSLMSFAYF. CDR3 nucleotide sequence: TGTGCCAGCAGTTTAATGTCTTTCGCGTACTTC.

DNA for the CDR3: TGTGCCAGCAGCTTGGAGGGTCCCATAAACGCTGAAGCTTTCTTT. This sequence encodes CASSLEGPINAEAFF. This chain links TRBV5-6 with TRBJ1-1, with D unresolved. The V gene's germline CDR1 is SGHDT and CDR2 YYEEEE. With 0 bases removed from V and 6 bases from J, the gap between germline ends came to 15 bases. The length of the CDR3 is 15 residues.

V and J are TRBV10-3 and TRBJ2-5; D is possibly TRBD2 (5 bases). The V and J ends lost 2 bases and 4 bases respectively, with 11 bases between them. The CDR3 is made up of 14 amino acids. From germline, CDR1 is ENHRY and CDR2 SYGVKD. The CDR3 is CAISERLAGETQYF. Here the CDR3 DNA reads TGTGCCATCAGTGAGCGTCTAGCAGGAGAGACCCAGTACTTC.

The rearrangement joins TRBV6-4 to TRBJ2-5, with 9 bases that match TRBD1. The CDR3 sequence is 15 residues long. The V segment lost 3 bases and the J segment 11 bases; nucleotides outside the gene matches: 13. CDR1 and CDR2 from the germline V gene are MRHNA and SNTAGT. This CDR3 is CASSETGGLYNEQYF. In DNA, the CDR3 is TGTGCCAGCAGTGAGACAGGGGGGCTCTACAATGAGCAGTACTTC.

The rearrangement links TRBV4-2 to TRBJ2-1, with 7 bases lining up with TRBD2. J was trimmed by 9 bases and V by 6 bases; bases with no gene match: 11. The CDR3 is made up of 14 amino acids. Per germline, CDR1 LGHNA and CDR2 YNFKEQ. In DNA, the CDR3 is TGTGCCAGCAGTCTTATTGGGCGGGGGAGTGAGCAGTTCTTC. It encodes CASSLIGRGSEQFF.

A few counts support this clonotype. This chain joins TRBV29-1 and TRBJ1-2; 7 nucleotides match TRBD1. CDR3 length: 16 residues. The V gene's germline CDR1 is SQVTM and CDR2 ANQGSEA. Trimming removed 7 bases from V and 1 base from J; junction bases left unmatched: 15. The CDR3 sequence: CSAYLPRDRINYGYTF. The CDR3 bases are TGCAGCGCCTACCTTCCCCGGGACAGAATTAACTATGGCTACACCTTC.

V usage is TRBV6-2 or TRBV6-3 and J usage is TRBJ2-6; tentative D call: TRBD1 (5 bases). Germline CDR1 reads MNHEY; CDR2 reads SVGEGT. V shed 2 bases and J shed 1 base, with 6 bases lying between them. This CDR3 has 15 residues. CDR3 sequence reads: CASSYAGSGANVLTF. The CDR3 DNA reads TGTGCCAGCAGTTACGCAGGGTCTGGGGCCAACGTCCTGACTTTC.

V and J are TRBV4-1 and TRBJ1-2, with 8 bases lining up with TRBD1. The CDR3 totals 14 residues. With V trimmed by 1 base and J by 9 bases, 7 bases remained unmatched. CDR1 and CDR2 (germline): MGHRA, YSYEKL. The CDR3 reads CASSQVRTGLSYTF. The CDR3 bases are TGCGCCAGCAGCCAAGTCCGGACAGGGTTAAGCTACACCTTC.

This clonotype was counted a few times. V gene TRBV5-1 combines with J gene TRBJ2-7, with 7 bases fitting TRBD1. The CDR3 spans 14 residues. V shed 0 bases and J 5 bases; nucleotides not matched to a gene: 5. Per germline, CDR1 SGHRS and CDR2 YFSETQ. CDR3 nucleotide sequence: TGCGCCAGCAGCTTGGTAACCACAGGGGACGAGCAGTACTTC. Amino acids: CASSLVTTGDEQYF.

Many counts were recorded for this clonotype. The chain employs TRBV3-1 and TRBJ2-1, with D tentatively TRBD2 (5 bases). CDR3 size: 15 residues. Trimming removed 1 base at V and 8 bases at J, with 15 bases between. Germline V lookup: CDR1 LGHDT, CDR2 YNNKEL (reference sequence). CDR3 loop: CASSQVTGKRDEQFF. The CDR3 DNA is TGTGCCAGCAGCCAAGTCACGGGGAAAAGGGATGAGCAGTTCTTC.

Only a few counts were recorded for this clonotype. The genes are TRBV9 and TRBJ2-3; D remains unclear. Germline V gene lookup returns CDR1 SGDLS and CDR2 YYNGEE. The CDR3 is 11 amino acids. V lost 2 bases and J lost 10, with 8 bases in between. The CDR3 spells CASSVTTPQYF. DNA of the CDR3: TGTGCCAGCAGCGTCACCACGCCGCAGTATTTT. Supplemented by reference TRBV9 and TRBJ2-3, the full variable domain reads DSGVTQTPKHLITATGQRVTLRCSPRSGDLSVYWYQQSLDQGLQFLIQYYNGEERAKGNILERFSAQQFPDLHSELNLSSLELGDSALYFCASSVTTPQYFGPGTRLTVL.

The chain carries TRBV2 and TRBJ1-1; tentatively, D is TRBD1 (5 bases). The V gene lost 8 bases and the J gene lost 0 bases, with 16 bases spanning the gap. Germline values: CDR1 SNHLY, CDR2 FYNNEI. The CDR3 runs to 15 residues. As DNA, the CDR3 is TGTGCCAGCCGGTGGGGCAGGGCCATGAACACTGAAGCTTTCTTT. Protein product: CASRWGRAMNTEAFF.

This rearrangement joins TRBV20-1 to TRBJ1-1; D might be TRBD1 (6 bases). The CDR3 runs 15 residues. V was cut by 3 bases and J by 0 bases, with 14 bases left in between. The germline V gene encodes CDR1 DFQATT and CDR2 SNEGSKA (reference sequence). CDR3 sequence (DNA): TGCAGTGCTAGTGGCTGGGGGGCCATGAACACTGAAGCTTTCTTT. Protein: CSASGWGAMNTEAFF.

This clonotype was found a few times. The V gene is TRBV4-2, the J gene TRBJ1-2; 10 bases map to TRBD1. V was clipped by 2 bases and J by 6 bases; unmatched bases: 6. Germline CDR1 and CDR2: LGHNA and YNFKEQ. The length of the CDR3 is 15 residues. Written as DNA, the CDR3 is TGTGCCAGCAGCCAACCCCACGGGACAGGGGATGGCTACACCTTC. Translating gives CASSQPHGTGDGYTF.

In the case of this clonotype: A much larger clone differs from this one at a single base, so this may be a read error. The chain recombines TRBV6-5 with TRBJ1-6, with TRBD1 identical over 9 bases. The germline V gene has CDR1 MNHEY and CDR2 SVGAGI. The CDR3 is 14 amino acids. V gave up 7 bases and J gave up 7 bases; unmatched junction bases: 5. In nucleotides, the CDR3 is TGTGCCAGCAATGCCGGGACAGGGAATTCACCCCTCCACTTT. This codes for CASNAGTGNSPLHF.

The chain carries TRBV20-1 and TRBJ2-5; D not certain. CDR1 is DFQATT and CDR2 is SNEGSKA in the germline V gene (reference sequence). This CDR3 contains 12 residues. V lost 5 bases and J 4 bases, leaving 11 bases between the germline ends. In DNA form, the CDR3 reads TGCAGTGCTGAACGACACCTAGAGACCCAGTACTTC. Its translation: CSAERHLETQYF.

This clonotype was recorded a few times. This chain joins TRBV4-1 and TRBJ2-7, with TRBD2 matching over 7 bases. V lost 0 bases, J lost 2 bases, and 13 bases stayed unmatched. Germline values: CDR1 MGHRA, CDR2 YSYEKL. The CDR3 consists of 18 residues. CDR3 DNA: TGCGCCAGCAGCCAAGATGTGGCGGGACTACTTTTTCCCTACGAGCAGTACTTC. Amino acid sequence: CASSQDVAGLLFPYEQYF.

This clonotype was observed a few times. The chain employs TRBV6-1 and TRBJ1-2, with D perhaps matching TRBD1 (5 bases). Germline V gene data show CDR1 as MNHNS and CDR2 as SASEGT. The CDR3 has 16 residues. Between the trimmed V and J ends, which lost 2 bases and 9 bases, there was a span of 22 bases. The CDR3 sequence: CASSEWDLSVILSYTF. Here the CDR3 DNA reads TGTGCCAGCAGTGAATGGGACCTCTCCGTGATATTAAGCTACACCTTC.

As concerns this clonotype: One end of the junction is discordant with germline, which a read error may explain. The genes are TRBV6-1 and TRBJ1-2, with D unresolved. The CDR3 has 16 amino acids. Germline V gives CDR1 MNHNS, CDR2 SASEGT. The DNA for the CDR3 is TGTGCCAGCAGTGAAGCGGGCAGCGCCCCTAACTATGGCCACACCTTC. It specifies CASSEAGSAPNYGHTF.

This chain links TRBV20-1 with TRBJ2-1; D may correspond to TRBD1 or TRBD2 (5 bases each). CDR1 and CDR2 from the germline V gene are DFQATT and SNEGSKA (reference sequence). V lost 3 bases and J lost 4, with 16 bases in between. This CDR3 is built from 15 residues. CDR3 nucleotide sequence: TGCAGTGCTAGGAGATCGGGACCGATGTACAATGAGCAGTTCTTC. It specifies CSARRSGPMYNEQFF.

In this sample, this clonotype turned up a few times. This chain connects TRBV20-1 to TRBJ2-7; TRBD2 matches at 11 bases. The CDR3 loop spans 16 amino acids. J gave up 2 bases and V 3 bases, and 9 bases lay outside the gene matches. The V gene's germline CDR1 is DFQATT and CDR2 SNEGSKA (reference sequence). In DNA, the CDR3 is TGCAGTGCTAGTCTGGGTCTAGCGGGAGGAACCTACGAGCAGTACTTC. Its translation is CSASLGLAGGTYEQYF.

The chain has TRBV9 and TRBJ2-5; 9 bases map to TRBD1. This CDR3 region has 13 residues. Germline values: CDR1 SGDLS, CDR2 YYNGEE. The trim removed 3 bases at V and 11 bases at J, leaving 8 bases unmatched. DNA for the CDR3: TGTGCCAGCAGCGCTTGGACAGGGGCCGCGCAGTACTTC. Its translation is CASSAWTGAAQYF.

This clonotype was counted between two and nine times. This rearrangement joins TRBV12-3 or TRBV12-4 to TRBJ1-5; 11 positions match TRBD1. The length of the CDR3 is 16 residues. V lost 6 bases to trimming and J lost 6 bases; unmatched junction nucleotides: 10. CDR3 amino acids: CASRGAGTGGAQPQHF. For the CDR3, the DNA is TGTGCCAGCAGGGGGGCAGGGACAGGGGGTGCTCAGCCCCAGCATTTT.

CDR3 loop: CSAWRQGPPSEAFF. DNA for the CDR3: TGCAGTGCTTGGAGACAGGGACCGCCTTCTGAAGCTTTCTTT. This chain links TRBV20-1 with TRBJ1-1; 7 bases line up with TRBD1. The CDR3 spans 14 residues. CDR1 DFQATT and CDR2 SNEGSKA come from the germline V gene (reference sequence). The V gene end was trimmed by 5 bases and the J gene end by 6 bases; junction bases not matched to a gene: 12.